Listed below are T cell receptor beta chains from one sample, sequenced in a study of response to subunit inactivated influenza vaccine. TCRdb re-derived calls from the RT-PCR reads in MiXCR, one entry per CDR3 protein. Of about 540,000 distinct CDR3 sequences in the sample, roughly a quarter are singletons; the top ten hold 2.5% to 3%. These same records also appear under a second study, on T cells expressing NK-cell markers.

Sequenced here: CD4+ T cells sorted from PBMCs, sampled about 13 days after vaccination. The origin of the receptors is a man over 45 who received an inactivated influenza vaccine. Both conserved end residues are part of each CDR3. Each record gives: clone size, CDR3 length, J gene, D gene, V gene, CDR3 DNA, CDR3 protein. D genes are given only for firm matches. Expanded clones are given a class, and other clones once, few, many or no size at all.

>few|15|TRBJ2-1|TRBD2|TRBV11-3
TGTGCCAGCAGCCCCGGCGACAGCGGGGGAAATGAGCAGTTCTTC
CASSPGDSGGNEQFF
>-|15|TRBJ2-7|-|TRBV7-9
TGTGCCAGCAGCTTAGCTGGGGGCGGTTACTACGAGCAGTACTTC
CASSLAGGGYYEQYF
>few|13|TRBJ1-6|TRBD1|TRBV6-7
TGTGCCAGCAAGGACAGGGTCAATTCACCCCTCCACTTT
CASKDRVNSPLHF
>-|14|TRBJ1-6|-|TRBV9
TGTGCCAGCAGCGTAGGGCAAGGCGGGCTGACCCTCCACTTT
CASSVGQGGLTLHF
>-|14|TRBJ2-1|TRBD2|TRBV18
TGTGCCAGCTCCACCGGGACTAGCGGTGGTGAGCAGTTCTTC
CASSTGTSGGEQFF
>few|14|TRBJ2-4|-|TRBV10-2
TGCGCCAGCAGTGAGCAAACGATCGGAAACATTCAGTACTTC
CASSEQTIGNIQYF
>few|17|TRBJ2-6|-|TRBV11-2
TGTGCCAGCAGCACCCCTATGGGGAGCTCTGGGGCCAACGTCCTGACTTTC
CASSTPMGSSGANVLTF
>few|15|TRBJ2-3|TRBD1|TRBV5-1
TGCGCCAGCAGCTCGGCGGGACAGGGTTTAGATACGCAGTATTTT
CASSSAGQGLDTQYF
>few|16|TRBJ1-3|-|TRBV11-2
TGTGCCAGCAGCTTAGTCGTTTCAGGGCGTGGAAACACCATATATTTT
CASSLVVSGRGNTIYF
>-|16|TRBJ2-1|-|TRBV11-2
TGTGCCAGCAGCCTCGGGACTTTTAGCTCCTACAATGAGCAGTTCTTC
CASSLGTFSSYNEQFF
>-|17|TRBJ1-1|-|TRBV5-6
TGTGCCAGCAGCCTCCCGACGGGTGCCATGGAGGACACTGAAGCTTTCTTT
CASSLPTGAMEDTEAFF